The 30 T cell receptor beta chains below come from one sample, sequenced in a study of blood T cell repertoires in COVID-19. Clones were sequenced by immunoSEQ multiplex PCR, and TCRdb holds only the in-frame ones, with some missing. The table includes about 170,000 clones, 80% to 90% detected once. The sequencing sample was made of peripheral blood. These receptors were obtained from an elderly woman with COVID-19, enrolled during active disease.

This chain connects TRBV18 to TRBJ2-3; tentatively, D is TRBD1 (6 bases). Trimming removed 4 bases at V and 5 bases at J, with 10 bases between. The CDR3 has 13 residues. The germline CDR1 and CDR2 sequences are KGHSH and LQKENI. The CDR3 DNA reads as TGTGCCAGCTCACACACAGGGAAAGATACGCAGTATTTT. Translated, it gives CASSHTGKDTQYF.

This clone was detected only once. The chain uses TRBV7-2 and TRBJ1-1; 7 positions match TRBD1. Germline CDR1 is SGHTA and CDR2 is FQGNSA. CDR3 length: 15 residues. Trimming removed 5 bases from V and 1 base from J; junction bases left unmatched: 7. This chain's CDR3 is CASSITGTANTEAFF. The CDR3 nucleotides read TGTGCCAGCAGCATAACAGGGACAGCGAACACTGAAGCTTTCTTT.

V usage is TRBV10-3 and J usage is TRBJ1-5; TRBD1 agrees at 9 bases. J was trimmed by 2 bases and V by 2 bases; bases with no gene match: 4. The CDR3 is made up of 16 amino acids. Germline-derived CDR1 and CDR2 are ENHRY and SYGVKD. CDR3 nucleotide sequence: TGTGCCATCAGTGAGGGGACAGGGCTCGGCAATCAGCCCCAGCATTTT. This codes for CAISEGTGLGNQPQHF.

J is TRBJ1-6 and V is TRBV18; D might be TRBD1 (5 bases). CDR3 length equals 16 residues. Germline lookup yields CDR1 KGHSH and CDR2 LQKENI. V lost 0 bases, J lost 9 bases, and 15 bases lay in between. The CDR3 region is CASSPPQGLNGSPLHF. The CDR3 region has the DNA TGTGCCAGCTCACCACCGCAGGGACTGAATGGTTCACCCCTCCACTTT.

The V gene is TRBV30, the J gene TRBJ1-1; TRBD1 might be the D (6 bases). V was trimmed by 2 bases and J by 5 bases, leaving 15 bases between them. Germline lookup yields CDR1 GTSNPN and CDR2 SVGIG (reference sequence). The CDR3 is 14 residues long. CDR3 amino acids: CAWSTTTGETEAFF. For the CDR3, the DNA is TGTGCCTGGAGTACGACGACAGGAGAAACTGAAGCTTTCTTT. Complete variable domain (other parts from reference TRBV30 and TRBJ1-1): SQTIHQWPATLVQPVGSPLSLECTVEGTSNPNLYWYRQAAGRGLQLLFYSVGIGQISSEVPQNLSASRPQDRQFILSSKKLLLSDSGFYLCAWSTTTGETEAFFGQGTRLTVV.

The rearrangement uses TRBV27 and TRBJ1-4, with D perhaps TRBD1 (5 bases). The CDR3 has 14 residues. The V and J ends lost 6 bases and 7 bases respectively, with 15 bases between them. Germline lookup yields CDR1 MNHEY and CDR2 SMNVEV (reference sequence). The CDR3 region is CASSPRTRAEKLFF. In DNA form, the CDR3 reads TGTGCCAGCAGCCCCAGGACAAGAGCTGAAAAACTGTTTTTT.

This clone was found a few times. V and J are TRBV10-3 and TRBJ1-4; 9 nucleotides line up with TRBD1. The trim removed 3 bases at V and 8 bases at J, leaving 7 bases unmatched. Germline V gives CDR1 ENHRY, CDR2 SYGVKD. There are 15 residues in the CDR3. The CDR3 is CAISDTGGAREKLFF. The CDR3 bases are TGTGCCATCAGTGACACAGGGGGCGCCAGGGAAAAACTGTTTTTT.

This rearrangement joins TRBV5-4 to TRBJ2-3; 11 bases are shared with TRBD2. The V gene end was trimmed by 4 bases and the J gene end by 1 base; junction bases not matched to a gene: 5. Germline CDR1 and CDR2: SGHNT and YYREEE (reference sequence). The CDR3 consists of 16 residues. In DNA, the CDR3 is TGTGCCAGCAGCGTTCATAGCGGGGGGGGCACAGATACGCAGTATTTT. As protein: CASSVHSGGGTDTQYF.

This clone has more than one count but fewer than ten. This rearrangement joins TRBV7-2 to TRBJ2-1; 8 bases are shared with TRBD2. After removal of 0 bases from V and 9 bases from J, the junction contained 7 bases not matched to a gene. Germline V CDR1 and CDR2: SGHTA, FQGNSA. This CDR3 has 15 amino acids. CDR3 bases: TGTGCCAGCAGCTTAGCTGACCCCGGGGGGGGTGAGCAGTTCTTC. As protein: CASSLADPGGGEQFF.

This rearrangement joins TRBV19 to TRBJ1-3; D is uncertain. This CDR3 spans 16 amino acids. Germline V gene sequence: CDR1 LNHDA, CDR2 SQIVND (reference sequence). The V and J ends lost 1 base and 7 bases respectively, with 17 bases between them. As DNA, the CDR3 is TGTGCCAGTAGTATAGGTGCCGCGGCCTTCCCCAACACCATATATTTT. Amino acid sequence: CASSIGAAAFPNTIYF. The full variable domain, its missing parts supplied by reference TRBV19 and TRBJ1-3, is DGGITQSPKYLFRKEGQNVTLSCEQNLNHDAMYWYRQDPGQGLRLIYYSQIVNDFQKGDIAEGYSVSREKKESFPLTVTSAQKNPTAFYLCASSIGAAAFPNTIYFGEGSWLTVV.

The rearrangement uses TRBV2 and TRBJ2-3; 8 bases fit TRBD1. Germline V gene lookup returns CDR1 SNHLY and CDR2 FYNNEI. The ends lost 8 bases at V and 6 bases at J; junction bases unmatched: 10. This CDR3 spans 14 amino acids. CDR3 residues: CASDGQGLPDTQYF. The CDR3, as DNA: TGTGCCAGCGACGGACAGGGCCTCCCCGATACGCAGTATTTT. The full variable domain, completed using reference TRBV2 and TRBJ2-3, is EPEVTQTPSHQVTQMGQEVILRCVPISNHLYFYWYRQILGQKVEFLVSFYNNEISEKSEIFDDQFSVERPDGSNFTLKIRSTKLEDSAMYFCASDGQGLPDTQYFGPGTRLTVL.

The chain carries TRBV7-3 and TRBJ2-1, with 8 bases that match TRBD2. This CDR3 contains 15 residues. Germline lookup yields CDR1 SGHTA and CDR2 FQGTGA. J lost 1 base, V lost 5 bases, and 4 bases had no gene match. CDR3 sequence (DNA): TGTGCCAGCAGCAAGACTAGCGTTTCCTACAATGAGCAGTTCTTC. Its protein is CASSKTSVSYNEQFF.

This clone was recorded only once. The chain links TRBV5-5 to TRBJ2-3; D remains unclear. The V gene's germline CDR1 is SGHKS and CDR2 YYEKEE (reference sequence). The V end lost 2 bases, the J end lost 1 base, and 17 bases lay between the germline ends. The CDR3 extends over 17 amino acids. The CDR3 sequence: CASSLPSAQTRTDTQYF. CDR3 DNA: TGTGCCAGCAGCTTACCATCCGCGCAAACCCGCACAGATACGCAGTATTTT. The full variable domain, completed using reference TRBV5-5 and TRBJ2-3, is DAGVTQSPTHLIKTRGQQVTLRCSPISGHKSVSWYQQVLGQGPQFIFQYYEKEERGRGNFPDRFSARQFPNYSSELNVNALLLGDSALYLCASSLPSAQTRTDTQYFGPGTRLTVL.

This clone was recorded only once. The chain combines TRBV28 with TRBJ2-7; 13 nucleotides match TRBD2. V shed 3 bases, J shed 4 bases, and the junction held 3 bases outside the gene matches. The CDR3 is 15 residues long. The germline V gene has CDR1 MDHEN and CDR2 SYDVKM. The CDR3 region is CASSFRTSGRYEQYF. The CDR3 region has the DNA TGTGCCAGCAGTTTTAGGACTAGCGGGAGATACGAGCAGTACTTC. The complete variable domain, with remaining parts taken from reference TRBV28 and TRBJ2-7, reads DVKVTQSSRYLVKRTGEKVFLECVQDMDHENMFWYRQDPGLGLRLIYFSYDVKMKEKGDIPEGYSVSREKKERFSLILESASTNQTSMYLCASSFRTSGRYEQYFGPGTRLTVT.

V is TRBV4-3 and J is TRBJ2-5; D may be TRBD2 (6 bases). The CDR3 is made up of 15 amino acids. V was shortened by 3 bases and J by 4 bases, with 15 bases between the two germline ends. Looked up from germline, CDR1 is LGHNA and CDR2 is YSLEER. The CDR3 DNA reads TGCGCCAGCAGCCAGCCGACCGCGGGGATAGAGACCCAGTACTTC. This codes for CASSQPTAGIETQYF.

The chain is built from TRBV5-6 and TRBJ1-6; D not certain. Looked up from germline, CDR1 is SGHDT and CDR2 is YYEEEE. The CDR3 has 14 residues. V lost 0 bases, J lost 7 bases, and 8 bases lay in between. The chain's CDR3 is CASSLGQINSPLHF. The DNA of the CDR3 is TGTGCCAGCAGCTTGGGGCAGATAAATTCACCCCTCCACTTT. Combining the CDR3 with reference TRBV5-6 and TRBJ1-6 gives the whole variable domain DAGVTQSPTHLIKTRGQQVTLRCSPKSGHDTVSWYQQALGQGPQFIFQYYEEEERQRGNFPDRFSGHQFPNYSSELNVNALLLGDSALYLCASSLGQINSPLHFGNGTRLTVT.

This rearrangement joins TRBV5-1 to TRBJ1-2, with 9 bases fitting TRBD1. The CDR3 has 14 amino acids. Trimming removed 4 bases from V and 3 bases from J; junction bases left unmatched: 4. The V gene's germline CDR1 is SGHRS and CDR2 YFSETQ. The CDR3, as DNA: TGCGCCAGCAGCGGGGGGACAGGGTACTATGGCTACACCTTC. Amino acids: CASSGGTGYYGYTF.

The count of this clone is one. The chain uses TRBV3-1 (or the pseudogene TRBV3-2) and TRBJ2-1, with D perhaps TRBD2 (6 bases). V lost 0 bases and J lost 10, with 10 bases in between. Germline V gives CDR1 LGHDT, CDR2 YNNKEL (reference sequence). The CDR3 is 13 residues long. In nucleotides, the CDR3 is TGTGCCAGCAGCCAAGATCGGCTAGCGGAGCAGTTCTTC. Protein sequence: CASSQDRLAEQFF.

The gene calls are TRBV11-2 and TRBJ2-1, with D possibly being TRBD2 (6 bases). Trimming removed 4 bases from V and 12 bases from J, with 10 bases in between. The CDR3 is 11 amino acids. CDR1 and CDR2 from the germline V gene are SGHAT and FQNNGV. As DNA, the CDR3 is TGTGCCAGCAGCTCCTCGGGACTGCAGTTCTTC. It is translated as CASSSSGLQFF. Drawing the rest from reference TRBV11-2 and TRBJ2-1, the complete variable domain is EAGVAQSPRYKIIEKRQSVAFWCNPISGHATLYWYQQILGQGPKLLIQFQNNGVVDDSQLPKDRFSAERLKGVDSTLKIQPAKLEDSAVYLCASSSSGLQFFGPGTRLTVL.

In DNA, the CDR3 is TGTGCCAGCTCACCCACCCCGGACAGGGCTCACGAGCAGTACTTC. It translates to CASSPTPDRAHEQYF. This chain uses TRBV18 with TRBJ2-7, with 8 bases lining up with TRBD1. The junction had 9 bases not matched to a gene; V was cut back by 3 bases and J by 5 bases. The CDR3 runs to 15 residues. Germline CDR1 reads KGHSH; CDR2 reads LQKENI.

The chain links TRBV5-1 to TRBJ2-5, with D unclear. Germline-derived CDR1 and CDR2 are SGHRS and YFSETQ. Deletions cut 0 bases from V and 0 bases from J, with 9 bases between. This CDR3 has 15 residues. The CDR3 DNA follows: TGCGCCAGCAGCTTGGTCCCAACAAACCAAGAGACCCAGTACTTC. This codes for CASSLVPTNQETQYF.

The chain links TRBV18 to TRBJ1-1; TRBD1 agrees at 9 bases. The CDR3 contains 15 residues. V lost 5 bases to trimming and J lost 3 bases; unmatched junction nucleotides: 7. The germline V gene encodes CDR1 KGHSH and CDR2 LQKENI. The CDR3 nucleotides are TGTGCCAGCTCATTCCACAGGGGGCTGGACACTGAAGCTTTCTTT. It encodes CASSFHRGLDTEAFF.

This chain connects TRBV28 to TRBJ2-7; a possible D gene is TRBD2 (6 bases). The germline V and J ends were trimmed by 8 bases and 0 bases, with 20 bases remaining between them. The CDR3 extends over 16 amino acids. Germline V gene lookup returns CDR1 MDHEN and CDR2 SYDVKM. The CDR3 sequence is CASGLYRGTASYEQYF. The CDR3 nucleotides are TGTGCCAGCGGACTATACCGGGGAACGGCCTCCTACGAGCAGTACTTC.

The chain joins TRBV2 to TRBJ2-7, with TRBD1 identical over 7 bases. The CDR3 is 14 residues long. Germline values: CDR1 SNHLY, CDR2 FYNNEI. The J segment lost 2 bases and the V segment lost 7 bases, leaving 8 bases of the junction unmatched. The CDR3 DNA is TGTGCCAGCATTTCGGACAGGCTTACCTACGAGCAGTACTTC. Amino acids: CASISDRLTYEQYF. The complete variable domain, with remaining parts taken from reference TRBV2 and TRBJ2-7, reads EPEVTQTPSHQVTQMGQEVILRCVPISNHLYFYWYRQILGQKVEFLVSFYNNEISEKSEIFDDQFSVERPDGSNFTLKIRSTKLEDSAMYFCASISDRLTYEQYFGPGTRLTVT.

This clone was seen only a few times. J is TRBJ1-5 and V is TRBV27; D might be TRBD1 (6 bases). V lost 3 bases to trimming and J lost 6 bases, with 12 bases between them. The CDR3 is 14 residues long. Per the germline V gene, CDR1 is MNHEY and CDR2 is SMNVEV (reference sequence). The CDR3 here is CASSFSGDVQPQHF. CDR3 in DNA: TGTGCCAGCAGTTTCTCAGGGGATGTTCAGCCCCAGCATTTT.

The chain joins TRBV24-1 to TRBJ2-1, with a tentative D call TRBD1 (6 bases). This CDR3 has 16 residues. The V and J ends lost 3 bases and 5 bases respectively, with 16 bases between them. Germline-derived CDR1 and CDR2 are KGHDR and SFDVKD. The CDR3 reads CATSDPRGPWNNEQFF. The CDR3 bases are TGTGCCACCAGTGATCCCAGGGGACCGTGGAACAATGAGCAGTTCTTC.

This clone occurred a few times. The gene calls are TRBV5-6 and TRBJ2-5, with 7 positions matching TRBD2. Unmatched junction bases numbered 6, after V lost 0 bases and J lost 1 base. Germline CDR1 SGHDT, CDR2 YYEEEE. The CDR3 totals 16 residues. The CDR3 spells CASSLGTAGIQETQYF. Here the CDR3 DNA reads TGTGCCAGCAGCTTGGGTACAGCGGGGATCCAAGAGACCCAGTACTTC.

The count of this clone is one. The chain couples TRBV30 to TRBJ2-3; the match to TRBD2 covers 8 bases. There are 13 residues in the CDR3. Germline values: CDR1 GTSNPN, CDR2 SVGIG (reference sequence). After removal of 4 bases from V and 4 bases from J, the junction contained 4 bases not matched to a gene. DNA for the CDR3: TGTGCCTGGATAGCGGGGTACGCAGATACGCAGTATTTT. Its protein is CAWIAGYADTQYF.

The V gene is TRBV6-5, the J gene TRBJ2-1, with TRBD1 matching 9 bases. V gave up 7 bases and J gave up 4 bases; unmatched junction bases: 8. In germline, CDR1 is MNHEY, CDR2 SVGAGI. The CDR3 consists of 15 residues. CDR3 coding DNA: TGTGCCAGCACTAGCCGGGACAGGGATTACAATGAGCAGTTCTTC. This codes for CASTSRDRDYNEQFF.

This clone was recorded once. The rearrangement joins TRBV28 to TRBJ2-7, with D tentatively TRBD1 (6 bases). Trimming removed 2 bases from V and 0 bases from J, with 14 bases in between. The CDR3 is 16 amino acids. The germline V gene encodes CDR1 MDHEN and CDR2 SYDVKM. CDR3 DNA: TGTGCCAGCAGTTTAAACCGGGACAAGAGCTCCTACGAGCAGTACTTC. As protein: CASSLNRDKSSYEQYF.